Presented here are 16 T cell receptor beta chains from one specimen sequenced in a study of identical twins. TCRdb independently ran MiXCR on the 5' RACE reads; one entry per CDR3 protein. Counted here are 450,000 to 600,000 distinct CDR3 sequences, approximately 20% occurring once; the ten biggest clones make up around 0.47%. These data are also associated with another study on yellow fever vaccine responses in identical twins.

What was sequenced was CD4+ T cells sorted from blood. The source is a woman aged 18-29 years in good health.

This clonotype was observed a handful of times. V gene TRBV11-3 combines with J gene TRBJ2-1; 7 bases align to TRBD2. This CDR3 region has 16 residues. Trimming removed 2 bases from V and 4 bases from J; junction bases left unmatched: 8. The germline CDR1 and CDR2 sequences are SGHNT and YENEEA. The CDR3 DNA reads TGTGCCAGCAGCTTACGGGAGGCTCCGCCATACAATGAGCAGTTCTTC. As protein: CASSLREAPPYNEQFF.

The sample holds a few counts of this clonotype. The chain is built from TRBV28 and TRBJ1-2; D unresolved. CDR1 and CDR2 (germline): MDHEN, SYDVKM. V was cut by 5 bases and J by 5 bases, with 12 bases left in between. CDR3 length: 13 residues. In nucleotides, the CDR3 is TGTGCCAGCAGTCTTGACGGACGGTATGGCTACACCTTC. Translated, it gives CASSLDGRYGYTF.

There are a few counts of this clonotype. The chain employs TRBV28 and TRBJ1-2; D may be TRBD1 (6 bases). V was cut by 6 bases and J by 8 bases, with 13 bases left in between. Germline V gene lookup returns CDR1 MDHEN and CDR2 SYDVKM. This CDR3 comprises 12 residues. CDR3 nucleotide sequence: TGTGCCAGCAGGGACAGACTGGCGGGCTACACCTTC. This encodes CASRDRLAGYTF.

This clonotype was detected a few times. This chain uses TRBV29-1 with TRBJ2-5; D is undetermined. The CDR3 spans 13 residues. CDR1 is SQVTM, CDR2 ANQGSEA, per germline. The germline V and J ends were trimmed by 4 bases and 1 base, with 10 bases remaining between them. This CDR3 is CSVVWAGQETQYF. The CDR3 DNA is TGCAGCGTTGTCTGGGCAGGCCAAGAGACCCAGTACTTC.

This clonotype was picked up a small number of times. The chain joins TRBV28 to TRBJ2-6, with D perhaps matching TRBD1 (5 bases). The V end lost 8 bases, the J end lost 2 bases, and 10 bases lay between the germline ends. Germline V gives CDR1 MDHEN, CDR2 SYDVKM. CDR3 length equals 14 residues. CDR3 loop: CASRRGAGANVLTF. The CDR3 bases are TGTGCCAGCCGAAGGGGTGCTGGGGCCAACGTCCTGACTTTC.

This clonotype was counted a few times. The rearrangement uses TRBV12-3 or TRBV12-4 and TRBJ1-3; D gene uncertain. The CDR3 spans 14 residues. Between the trimmed V and J ends, which lost 7 bases and 0 bases, there was a span of 10 bases. The CDR3 bases are TGTGCCAGCACCATTACGTCCTCTGGAAACACCATATATTTT. Translating gives CASTITSSGNTIYF.

The chain carries TRBV7-3 and TRBJ1-1; D remains unclear. This CDR3 spans 13 amino acids. Germline values: CDR1 SGHTA, CDR2 FQGTGA. Trimming removed 5 bases from V and 1 base from J, with 8 bases in between. The CDR3 sequence is CASSIKPNTEAFF. In DNA form, the CDR3 reads TGTGCCAGCAGCATAAAACCGAACACTGAAGCTTTCTTT.

This clonotype was counted between two and nine times. The chain carries TRBV7-6 and TRBJ1-2; D not resolved. This CDR3 comprises 14 residues. V was trimmed by 8 bases and J by 7 bases, leaving 20 bases between them. Germline CDR1 is SGHVS and CDR2 is FNYEAQ. The CDR3 here is CASGLPGPKGGYTF. The CDR3 DNA reads TGTGCCAGCGGTTTGCCCGGGCCCAAAGGTGGCTACACCTTC.

In this sample, this clonotype turned up a few times. The chain uses TRBV5-1 and TRBJ2-3, with a possible D match to TRBD2 (7 bases). Trimming took off 4 bases at V and 2 bases at J, with 17 bases between the two ends. CDR1 SGHRS and CDR2 YFSETQ come from the germline V gene. CDR3 length: 16 residues. This chain's CDR3 is CASSRDGGLYTDTQYF. Written as DNA, the CDR3 is TGCGCCAGCAGCAGAGACGGGGGGCTATACACAGATACGCAGTATTTT.

This clonotype came up a few times. The chain carries TRBV5-1 and TRBJ2-7, with TRBD1 identical over 9 bases. The CDR3 is 15 residues long. Germline loops: CDR1 SGHRS, CDR2 YFSETQ. V gave up 6 bases and J gave up 5 bases; unmatched junction bases: 12. The CDR3 loop is CASKPLRDRDNEQYF. CDR3 coding DNA: TGCGCCAGCAAACCGCTCCGGGACAGGGACAACGAGCAGTACTTC.

The chain recombines TRBV5-5 with TRBJ1-5; D gene unclear. Trimming stripped 2 bases from V and 2 bases from J, with 8 bases between. The CDR3 runs 14 residues. Germline lookup yields CDR1 SGHKS and CDR2 YYEKEE (reference sequence). The CDR3 DNA is TGTGCCAGCAGCTTCGTCGGAGGCAATCAGCCCCAGCATTTT. Translation gives CASSFVGGNQPQHF.

V gene TRBV3-1 combines with J gene TRBJ2-3, with TRBD1 identical over 8 bases. The CDR3 is 16 amino acids. CDR1 and CDR2 from the germline V gene are LGHDT and YNNKEL (reference sequence). V trimming: 3 bases; J trimming: 2 bases; junction bases outside the gene matches: 7. The CDR3 region has the DNA TGTGCCAGCAGCCAGGACAGGGCCTTTACCACAGATACGCAGTATTTT. Amino acids: CASSQDRAFTTDTQYF.

The V and J genes are TRBV6-1 and TRBJ2-1; tentatively, D is TRBD1 (6 bases). The V end was cut by 7 bases, the J end by 5 bases, with 18 bases between. The CDR3 is 15 amino acids. Germline CDR1 MNHNS, CDR2 SASEGT. The CDR3 sequence is CASTGGDRSHNEQFF. The CDR3 coding sequence is TGTGCCAGCACTGGGGGAGACAGGTCCCACAATGAGCAGTTCTTC.

This clonotype was detected only a few times. This chain connects TRBV20-1 to TRBJ2-5; 8 positions match TRBD1. The trim removed 6 bases at V and 1 base at J, leaving 1 base unmatched. This CDR3 has 12 residues. Germline lookup yields CDR1 DFQATT and CDR2 SNEGSKA (reference sequence). CDR3 DNA sequence: TGCAGTGCCGGACAGGGCCAAGAGACCCAGTACTTC. It translates to CSAGQGQETQYF.

This clonotype was found a few times. V and J are TRBV10-3 and TRBJ2-1, with 10 bases lining up with TRBD2. V lost 3 bases and J lost 6; bases outside the gene matches: 2. The V gene's germline CDR1 is ENHRY and CDR2 SYGVKD. This CDR3 region has 14 residues. CDR3 in amino acids: CAISELAGTNEQFF. CDR3 nucleotides: TGTGCCATCAGTGAACTAGCGGGGACCAATGAGCAGTTCTTC.

This clonotype was counted between two and nine times. This chain links TRBV7-9 with TRBJ1-1; 9 bases agree with TRBD1. Per the germline V gene, CDR1 is SEHNR and CDR2 is FQNEAQ (reference sequence). This CDR3 contains 15 residues. The ends lost 5 bases at V and 0 bases at J; junction bases unmatched: 4. The CDR3 here is CASSARTGVNTEAFF. CDR3 in DNA: TGTGCCAGCAGCGCAAGGACAGGGGTGAACACTGAAGCTTTCTTT.